These 8 T cell receptor beta chains share one sample of origin, sequenced in a study of cytomegalovirus exposure and HLA in healthy donors. The study ran its PCR with 60 Vbeta and 13 Jbeta primers. Data came from immunoSEQ multiplex PCR; TCRdb stores just in-frame clones and leaves some out. This sample carries around 130,000 clones, roughly 75% of them seen once, and the ten largest clones take roughly 5%. The sequenced sample consisted of PBMCs. These TCRs come from a young man in good health and CMV-seronegative.

The chain is built from TRBV7-2 and TRBJ2-5, with D possibly being TRBD1 (8 bases). Germline V lookup: CDR1 SGHTA, CDR2 FQGNSA. Trimming pared 5 bases from V and 4 bases from J, leaving 20 bases between. This CDR3 comprises 16 residues. CDR3 sequence (DNA): TGTGCCAGCAGCCCTGGGGGGGTTACAGGGGGAGAGACCCAGTACTTC. Translated: CASSPGGVTGGETQYF.

The chain joins TRBV7-2 to TRBJ2-1; 8 nucleotides align to TRBD1. The CDR3 is 16 amino acids. V lost 8 bases and J lost 4; bases outside the gene matches: 13. CDR1 and CDR2 from the germline V gene are SGHTA and FQGNSA. The CDR3 region has the DNA TGTGCCAGCGATCATTCCGGGACAGGCCTTTACAATGAGCAGTTCTTC. Translating it yields CASDHSGTGLYNEQFF.

The chain combines TRBV18 with TRBJ2-5; TRBD1 agrees at 10 bases. The CDR3 extends over 17 amino acids. Germline V lookup: CDR1 KGHSH, CDR2 LQKENI. V gave up 3 bases and J gave up 5 bases; unmatched junction bases: 12. The CDR3 region is CASSPSRGTGVQETQYF. CDR3 coding DNA: TGTGCCAGCTCACCTTCTCGTGGGACAGGGGTACAGGAGACCCAGTACTTC.

The V and J genes are TRBV7-9 and TRBJ2-1, with TRBD2 identical over 15 bases. V shed 5 bases, J shed 2 bases, and the junction held 10 bases outside the gene matches. The CDR3 is 19 residues long. Germline values: CDR1 SEHNR, CDR2 FQNEAQ (reference sequence). CDR3 DNA: TGTGCCAGCAGCGGGCCCGGGACTAGCGGGAGGAATGCCTACAATGAGCAGTTCTTC. It translates to CASSGPGTSGRNAYNEQFF.

The chain employs TRBV27 and TRBJ2-7; a possible D gene is TRBD2 (5 bases). This CDR3 is 14 amino acids long. V gave up 3 bases and J gave up 6 bases, with 15 bases separating them. Germline lookup yields CDR1 MNHEY and CDR2 SMNVEV (reference sequence). The CDR3 reads CASSFRSEGGEQYF. The DNA for the CDR3 is TGTGCCAGCAGTTTCCGCAGCGAGGGTGGCGAGCAGTACTTC.

The sample holds one count of this clone. The genes are TRBV5-1 and TRBJ2-3; 10 bases map to TRBD2. The CDR3 totals 16 residues. The germline gives CDR1 SGHRS, CDR2 YFSETQ. V lost 7 bases to trimming and J lost 3 bases; unmatched junction nucleotides: 11. CDR3 coding DNA: TGCGCCAGCCTAGCGGGGGCCTATCATGAGACAGATACGCAGTATTTT. Translated, it gives CASLAGAYHETDTQYF.

The chain is built from TRBV7-8 and TRBJ1-2; the D gene is possibly TRBD1 (6 bases). This CDR3 spans 16 amino acids. Germline V gene lookup returns CDR1 SGHVS and CDR2 FQNEAQ. V gave up 1 base and J gave up 3 bases, with 15 bases separating them. The CDR3 protein is CASSLVDTGKDYGYTF. In DNA form, the CDR3 reads TGTGCCAGCAGCTTAGTTGATACAGGGAAGGACTATGGCTACACCTTC.

This clone was counted between two and nine times. The CDR3 region is CASSLEGRGSGNTIYF. In DNA, the CDR3 is TGCGCCAGCAGCTTGGAGGGCAGGGGGTCTGGAAACACCATATATTTT. This chain uses TRBV5-1 with TRBJ1-3, with TRBD1 matching over 7 bases. The germline CDR1 and CDR2 sequences are SGHRS and YFSETQ. The CDR3 sequence is 16 residues long. The V segment lost 0 bases and the J segment 1 base; nucleotides outside the gene matches: 4.